The 17 T cell receptor beta chains in this list originate from one sample, sequenced in a study of shared clonotypes between healthy human individuals (dated by TCRdb to the early 2020s). Library generation was performed with the immunoSEQ multiplex PCR assay. As stored in TCRdb, this immuneACCESS dataset retains in-frame rearrangements with V and J assigned. A fraction of the clones does not appear; measured against another copy, unresolved V genes explain less than half of the discrepancy, and the remainder lacks a known reason. Counted in this sample were under 750,000 clones; approximately 77% of them appeared once. The top ten constitute approximately 1.7% of the sample. The sequenced material came from memory CD4+ T cells sorted from blood. This sample's cell subset or site label indicates: CD45RA-negative fraction. These receptors were collected from a woman aged 25-40 years in good health.

This chain links TRBV5-4 with TRBJ2-5; tentatively, D is TRBD2 (5 bases). The V end lost 4 bases, the J end lost 4 bases, and 11 bases lay between the germline ends. This CDR3 region has 13 residues. CDR1 and CDR2 (germline): SGHNT, YYREEE (reference sequence). CDR3 nucleotides: TGTGCCAGCAGCGTACTAGTAGGAGAGACCCAGTACTTC. This codes for CASSVLVGETQYF.

The gene calls are TRBV30 and TRBJ2-5, with D maybe TRBD2 (6 bases). The CDR3 totals 13 residues. CDR1 and CDR2 from the germline V gene are GTSNPN and SVGIG (reference sequence). V was shortened by 3 bases and J by 1 base, with 9 bases between the two germline ends. Here the CDR3 DNA reads TGTGCCTGGAGCAGCGGGTTCCAAGAGACCCAGTACTTC. Translation: CAWSSGFQETQYF.

This clone came up a few times. The J gene is TRBJ2-7, the V gene TRBV25-1; D gene uncertain. CDR3 length: 12 amino acids. Trimming shortened V by 3 bases and J by 2 bases, and 5 bases separated the two germline ends. Germline CDR1 is MGHDK and CDR2 is SYGVNS. DNA of the CDR3: TGTGCCAGCAGTGACAGCACCTACGAGCAGTACTTC. This codes for CASSDSTYEQYF.

This clone was counted once. The chain couples TRBV5-1 to TRBJ1-1; possible D gene TRBD1, 5 bases. The CDR3 loop spans 13 amino acids. The ends were cut back, 4 bases at V and 7 bases at J, with 14 bases in the middle. The germline V gene encodes CDR1 SGHRS and CDR2 YFSETQ. The CDR3 coding sequence is TGCGCCAGCAGCGTACAGGTGGGGGGTGAAGCTTTCTTT. Protein: CASSVQVGGEAFF.

V gene TRBV7-8 combines with J gene TRBJ2-7, with 12 bases aligning to TRBD2. The germline V gene encodes CDR1 SGHVS and CDR2 FQNEAQ. CDR3 length: 16 amino acids. Trimming removed 0 bases from V and 3 bases from J; junction bases left unmatched: 3. This CDR3 is CASSLATTSGSYEQYF. Written as DNA, the CDR3 is TGTGCCAGCAGCTTAGCGACGACTAGCGGGAGCTACGAGCAGTACTTC.

This clone appeared a few times. The gene calls are TRBV2 and TRBJ1-2; TRBD1 matches 7 bases. Germline CDR1 reads SNHLY; CDR2 reads FYNNEI. With V trimmed by 0 bases and J by 4 bases, 5 bases remained unmatched. CDR3 length: 15 amino acids. The CDR3 sequence is CASSEATGIGYGYTF. The DNA of the CDR3 is TGTGCCAGCAGTGAAGCGACAGGGATCGGCTATGGCTACACCTTC.

V usage is TRBV7-9 and J usage is TRBJ2-7; D may correspond to TRBD1 or TRBD2 (6 bases each). The germline CDR1 and CDR2 sequences are SEHNR and FQNEAQ (reference sequence). This CDR3 contains 17 residues. V was cut by 5 bases and J by 3 bases, with 23 bases left in between. The CDR3 here is CASSPSKVGGSLYEQYF. In DNA, the CDR3 is TGTGCCAGCAGCCCGTCGAAGGTGGGGGGCTCCCTCTACGAGCAGTACTTC.

The rearrangement joins TRBV11-2 to TRBJ2-7, with a weak D call TRBD2 (5 bases). In germline, CDR1 is SGHAT, CDR2 FQNNGV. The ends were cut back, 1 base at V and 2 bases at J, with 9 bases in the middle. This CDR3 has 14 residues. This chain's CDR3 is CASSLGRVTYEQYF. The DNA of the CDR3 is TGTGCCAGCAGCTTAGGGCGGGTTACCTACGAGCAGTACTTC. Drawing the rest from reference TRBV11-2 and TRBJ2-7, the complete variable domain is EAGVAQSPRYKIIEKRQSVAFWCNPISGHATLYWYQQILGQGPKLLIQFQNNGVVDDSQLPKDRFSAERLKGVDSTLKIQPAKLEDSAVYLCASSLGRVTYEQYFGPGTRLTVT.

CDR3 bases: TGTGCCAGCAGTGTGGCAGGGGGCGGGGATGAGCAGTTCTTC. Translated, it gives CASSVAGGGDEQFF. The chain uses TRBV25-1 and TRBJ2-1, with 8 bases aligning to TRBD1. Germline V gene lookup returns CDR1 MGHDK and CDR2 SYGVNS. The V segment lost 4 bases and the J segment 8 bases; nucleotides outside the gene matches: 7. This CDR3 region has 14 residues.

The chain employs TRBV14 and TRBJ2-1; maybe TRBD1 (6 bases). This CDR3 has 15 residues. The V end lost 6 bases, the J end lost 2 bases, and 14 bases lay between the germline ends. Germline V gene lookup returns CDR1 SGHDN and CDR2 FVKESK. The CDR3 here is CASRVTGGAYNEQFF. The CDR3 DNA follows: TGTGCCAGCAGGGTGACAGGTGGAGCCTACAATGAGCAGTTCTTC.

This clone was recorded only once. CDR3 sequence: CASSIRRGSGSFAGELFF. The CDR3 DNA is TGTGCCAGTAGTATCCGGCGCGGGAGCGGGAGTTTCGCCGGGGAGCTGTTTTTT. The V call is TRBV19, the J call TRBJ2-2; 8 bases agree with TRBD2. The CDR3 consists of 18 residues. The V gene's germline CDR1 is LNHDA and CDR2 SQIVND (reference sequence). The V gene end was trimmed by 3 bases and the J gene end by 6 bases; junction bases not matched to a gene: 15.

The chain uses TRBV29-1 and TRBJ2-7, with TRBD2 matching over 12 bases. The V and J ends lost 7 bases and 4 bases, in that order; junction bases with no gene match: 5. The CDR3 has 13 amino acids. The germline gives CDR1 SQVTM, CDR2 ANQGSEA. In DNA form, the CDR3 reads TGCAGCGGTACTAGCGGGGGGAGATACGAGCAGTACTTC. Translating it yields CSGTSGGRYEQYF.

The chain recombines TRBV10-3 with TRBJ1-3, with a weak D call TRBD1 (6 bases). The CDR3 covers 15 residues. Germline loops: CDR1 ENHRY, CDR2 SYGVKD. Trimming cost V 11 bases and J 0 bases, with 17 bases left between them. In nucleotides, the CDR3 is TGTGCCGCTGGGACACTCCGGGGCTCTGGAAACACCATATATTTT. Its translation is CAAGTLRGSGNTIYF.

This rearrangement joins TRBV9 to TRBJ1-4; D remains unclear. V dropped 0 bases and J dropped 4 bases, with 10 bases sitting between them. The CDR3 sequence is 15 residues long. CDR1 and CDR2 (germline): SGDLS, YYNGEE. The DNA of the CDR3 is TGTGCCAGCAGCGTAGGTGACCATATTAATGAAAAACTGTTTTTT. Translation gives CASSVGDHINEKLFF.

Note on this clone: Additional DNA sequences in this sample encode the identical CDR3. V is TRBV29-1 and J is TRBJ2-7; D is unresolved. The CDR3 consists of 10 residues. Trimming took off 4 bases at V and 3 bases at J, with 4 bases between the two ends. Germline loops: CDR1 SQVTM, CDR2 ANQGSEA. The CDR3 DNA sequence: TGCAGCGTTGGCGACTACGAGCAGTACTTC. Its translation: CSVGDYEQYF.

This chain links TRBV19 with TRBJ2-6, with D perhaps given as TRBD1 or TRBD2 (5 bases each). Germline lookup yields CDR1 LNHDA and CDR2 SQIVND (reference sequence). The CDR3 length is 18 residues. V dropped 2 bases and J dropped 1 base, with 15 bases sitting between them. In DNA form, the CDR3 reads TGTGCCAGTAGTATACTTCGCAGGGACGCTTCTGGGGCCAACGTCCTGACTTTC. Amino acids: CASSILRRDASGANVLTF.

This sequence joins TRBV25-1 and TRBJ1-1; 8 bases are shared with TRBD1. Germline-derived CDR1 and CDR2 are MGHDK and SYGVNS. J gave up 0 bases and V 3 bases, and 6 bases lay outside the gene matches. The CDR3 extends over 16 amino acids. Here the CDR3 reads CASSEDREPMNTEAFF. The CDR3 DNA sequence: TGTGCCAGCAGTGAGGACAGGGAACCTATGAACACTGAAGCTTTCTTT.